This record concerns one TCR beta chain sequence. Its matching antigen is unknown. This record comes from a study of shared clonotypes between healthy human individuals. Study results and limitations: A few donors shared around 5.2% of their naive CD4 clonotypes.

The repertoire was sequenced with immunoSEQ multiplex PCR; TCRdb's copy has only in-frame clones and lacks some. The sample has roughly 1 million clones; about 80% are singletons. Both subsets, CD45RA+ naive and CD45RA-negative memory, were split from the CD4+ cells. There are 14 residues in the CDR3. Germline V gene data show CDR1 as SEHNR and CDR2 as FQNEAQ (reference sequence). The germline V and J ends were trimmed by 3 bases and 0 bases, with 8 bases remaining between them. Material for sequencing was memory CD4+ T cells from PBMCs. Subset reported: CD45RA-negative fraction. The sequence came from a man aged 18 to 30 in good health. Some clones in this sample may be carry-over from other donors' samples. This chain connects TRBV7-9 to TRBJ1-2, with D unresolved. The DNA of the CDR3 is TGTGCCAGCAGCTTCTGGGATACTAACTATGGCTACACCTTC. Translation gives CASSFWDTNYGYTF.